This paragraph covers one T cell receptor beta chain sequence. Its antigen is still unknown. This record comes from a study of blood T cells in healthy people across ages. Study conclusions and caveats: Samples with more naive T cells showed higher observed beta diversity. One million T cells yielded diversity estimates that were considered underestimates. Greater diversity and more naive CD4+ cells were seen in long-lived donors than in aged donors. CMV status of donors was unknown, possibly confounding expanded clonotype changes.

The germline V and J ends were trimmed by 0 bases and 3 bases, with 8 bases remaining between them. This CDR3 contains 15 residues. Germline CDR1 LGHDT, CDR2 YNNKEL (reference sequence). Sample-barcoded 5' priming and a J-beta primer mix drove a second PCR of roughly 7 to 11 cycles. Each CDR3 protein gets one entry after TCRdb re-called the 5' RACE reads with MiXCR. The sample yields 540,000 or so distinct CDR3 sequences, under 55% seen once. This chain links TRBV3-1 with TRBJ1-4; no clear D gene. The sample taken for sequencing was blood. The sequence came from a man older than 75 in good health. In DNA form, the CDR3 reads TGTGCCAGCAGCCAAGATCCAAGATCTAATGAAAAACTGTTTTTT. This translates into CASSQDPRSNEKLFF. Combining the CDR3 with reference TRBV3-1 and TRBJ1-4 gives the whole variable domain DTAVSQTPKYLVTQMGNDKSIKCEQNLGHDTMYWYKQDSKKFLKIMFSYNNKELIINETVPNRFSPKSPDKAHLNLHINSLELGDSAVYFCASSQDPRSNEKLFFGSGTQLSVL.